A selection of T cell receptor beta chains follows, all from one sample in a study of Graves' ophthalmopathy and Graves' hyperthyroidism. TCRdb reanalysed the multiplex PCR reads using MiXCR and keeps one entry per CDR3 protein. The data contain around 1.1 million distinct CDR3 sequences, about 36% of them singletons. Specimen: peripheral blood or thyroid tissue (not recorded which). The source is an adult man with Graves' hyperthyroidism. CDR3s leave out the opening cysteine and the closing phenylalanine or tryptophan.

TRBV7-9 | ASGKGGAESEAF
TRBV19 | ASAGLAGGVCEQY
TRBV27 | ASSWRVSTEAF
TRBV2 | ASRGDRGDGYT
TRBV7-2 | ARSFGQGRNTIY
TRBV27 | ASSYGPVNEQY
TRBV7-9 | ASSPPGLAGAGEQY
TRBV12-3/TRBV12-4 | ASSLAGRNTGELF
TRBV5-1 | ASTSGSMTNEQF
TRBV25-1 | ATNRYGYT
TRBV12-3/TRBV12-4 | ASSFEGSLWNTGELF
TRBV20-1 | SARGTGVGEKLF
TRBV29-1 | SVVRGTNYGYT
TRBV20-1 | SAPKLPGQVNQPQH
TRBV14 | ASSPFGYTEAF
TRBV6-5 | ASSGPGPGSYEQY
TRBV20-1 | SAGHLAGLGTEAF
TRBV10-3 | ASSPQGTAPNTEAF
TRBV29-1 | SGQGGYQETQY
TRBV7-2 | ASSLEVLQETQY
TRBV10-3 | AISRTGNNGYT
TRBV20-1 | SARDPGTLGDGYT
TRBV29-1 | SVCIGQGAYEQY